The 8 T cell receptor beta chains reported below all come from one sample, sequenced in a study of blood T cell repertoires in COVID-19. Assay used: immunoSEQ multiplex PCR; TCRdb lists only in-frame clones, some missing. This table has 250,000 to 350,000 clones, roughly 87% appearing once. The sequencing input was peripheral blood. The source is a woman aged 50 to 60 who had recovered from COVID-19.

This clone was detected only a few times. V usage is TRBV9 and J usage is TRBJ2-5, with D unclear. Trimming removed 0 bases from V and 2 bases from J, with 8 bases in between. This CDR3 is built from 14 residues. The germline V gene encodes CDR1 SGDLS and CDR2 YYNGEE. CDR3 sequence reads: CASSVGGSQETQYF. The CDR3 region has the DNA TGTGCCAGCAGCGTAGGCGGTAGTCAAGAGACCCAGTACTTC.

The V and J genes are TRBV28 and TRBJ2-2; 8 positions match TRBD2. The CDR3 covers 17 residues. Germline values: CDR1 MDHEN, CDR2 SYDVKM. V gave up 11 bases and J gave up 6 bases; unmatched junction bases: 20. The CDR3 protein is CALGGSGIEARPGELFF. The CDR3 nucleotides read TGTGCCCTCGGGGGTAGCGGGATTGAGGCCCGCCCCGGGGAGCTGTTTTTT.

V gene TRBV4-3 combines with J gene TRBJ2-5; the D gene is possibly TRBD2 (6 bases). The length of the CDR3 is 17 residues. Germline V lookup: CDR1 LGHNA, CDR2 YSLEER. The V gene lost 4 bases and the J gene lost 0 bases, with 18 bases spanning the gap. CDR3 nucleotide sequence: TGCGCCAGCAGCCTCGGGAGTACCACCAATCACCAAGAGACCCAGTACTTC. It is translated as CASSLGSTTNHQETQYF.

The chain joins TRBV7-3 to TRBJ2-1; 9 nucleotides align to TRBD2. Per the germline V gene, CDR1 is SGHTA and CDR2 is FQGTGA. CDR3 length equals 16 residues. V was pared by 3 bases and J by 5 bases, with 8 bases of the junction left unmatched. Here the CDR3 DNA reads TGTGCCAGCAGCTTCTCCCTAGCGGGGACGAACAATGAGCAGTTCTTC. Protein sequence: CASSFSLAGTNNEQFF.

This clone was counted between two and nine times. CDR3 amino acids: CSASRDRVVHGYTF. Here the CDR3 DNA reads TGCAGTGCTAGTAGGGACAGGGTCGTCCATGGCTACACCTTC. The V gene is TRBV20-1, the J gene TRBJ1-2; 9 bases are shared with TRBD1. The CDR3 length is 14 residues. Germline V lookup: CDR1 DFQATT, CDR2 SNEGSKA (reference sequence). Losses at the gene ends were 3 bases for V and 6 bases for J; bases not matched to a gene: 8.

The chain employs TRBV29-1 and TRBJ1-1; 9 bases align to TRBD1. Germline-derived CDR1 and CDR2 are SQVTM and ANQGSEA. J was trimmed by 4 bases and V by 7 bases; bases with no gene match: 7. The CDR3 covers 13 residues. The CDR3 DNA reads as TGCAGCGGTCGACAGGGGGTAGGCACTGAAGCTTTCTTT. Translation gives CSGRQGVGTEAFF. The whole variable domain, remainder taken from reference TRBV29-1 and TRBJ1-1, is SAVISQKPSRDICQRGTSLTIQCQVDSQVTMMFWYRQQPGQSLTLIATANQGSEATYESGFVIDKFPISRPNLTFSTLTVSNMSPEDSSIYLCSGRQGVGTEAFFGQGTRLTVV.

The chain uses TRBV6-5 and TRBJ1-2; 8 nucleotides line up with TRBD1. V gave up 7 bases and J gave up 4 bases; unmatched junction bases: 8. Germline lookup yields CDR1 MNHEY and CDR2 SVGAGI. CDR3 length: 14 amino acids. CDR3 protein: CASTPGQEAYGYTF. In DNA, the CDR3 is TGTGCCAGCACCCCGGGACAGGAGGCCTATGGCTACACCTTC.

The rearrangement uses TRBV7-8 and TRBJ2-7; no definite D call. V dropped 5 bases and J dropped 7 bases, with 15 bases sitting between them. This CDR3 contains 13 residues. The germline gives CDR1 SGHVS, CDR2 FQNEAQ. CDR3 nucleotides: TGTGCCAGCAGCATACTCCAGGCATCAGAGCAGTACTTC. Its translation is CASSILQASEQYF.